This TCR beta chain was obtained from a study of spatial heterogeneity in lung cancer. Study at large: Counts of TCR transcripts in tumor regions correlated strongly with a T cell module score (derived from matched bulk RNA-seq).

Study observations and caveats: Tumors with more nonsynonymous mutations had more expanded intratumoral alpha and beta TCRs.

From the 5' RACE reads, TCRdb called clonotypes with MiXCR, one entry per CDR3 protein. The repertoire has 4,000 to 5,000 distinct CDR3 sequences, 6% to 7% of them found once; the top ten carry over 15%. This clonotype is labeled as medium-sized. Its antigen remains unknown. The CDR3 covers 14 residues. V dropped 7 bases and J dropped 5 bases, with 18 bases sitting between them. Germline V gene sequence: CDR1 SGHNT, CDR2 YYREEE (reference sequence). Time point denoted: sample taken at primary tumor resection. The V and J genes are TRBV5-4 and TRBJ1-2; D is undetermined. The sequences come from lung tumor tissue, collected at surgery. The sequence derives from a male donor with early-stage non-small cell lung cancer. The CDR3 is CASASDRLIYGYTF. The CDR3 region has the DNA TGTGCCAGCGCCTCCGATCGGTTGATATATGGCTACACCTTC.